The sequence of this T cell receptor (beta chain) was determined in a study of response to subunit inactivated influenza vaccine. Germline V gene data show CDR1 as SNHLY and CDR2 as FYNNEI. This CDR3 comprises 16 residues. The V and J ends lost 4 bases and 0 bases, in that order; junction bases with no gene match: 4. TCRdb recomputed calls from the RT-PCR reads with MiXCR, one row per CDR3 protein. The sample includes about 540,000 distinct CDR3 sequences, less than 25% of them seen just once. This clonotype was seen more than once but under ten times. The sample was also linked to a second study, of T cells expressing NK-cell markers. That work contributes: With UMIs, 5'RACE template switching was used to make TCR beta cDNA. Underlying the TCR beta repertoires were sorted CD3+CD56+NKG2C+, CD3+CD56+NKG2C- and CD3+CD56-NKG2C+ T cells.

The sequence derives from a man over 45 who received an inactivated influenza vaccine. V gene TRBV2 combines with J gene TRBJ2-1; 9 bases agree with TRBD2. The source was CD4+ T cells sorted from PBMCs, collected roughly 12 days after vaccination. CDR3 sequence reads: CASSVAGDPSYNEQFF. The DNA for the CDR3 is TGTGCCAGCAGTGTAGCGGGGGACCCCTCCTACAATGAGCAGTTCTTC.